This record covers a single T cell receptor (beta chain). The antigen remains undetermined. This may be a read error, as it is one base from a much larger clone. The CDR3 is made up of 13 amino acids. CDR1 is SNHLY, CDR2 FYNNEI, per germline. Losses at the gene ends were 6 bases for V and 5 bases for J; bases not matched to a gene: 7. The data derive from a study of regulatory T cells in long-lasting Graves disease. At the level of the study: Graves' patients diagnosed newly had used antithyroid drugs under 3 months. General study points: Newly diagnosed patients had higher TCR diversity than persistent Graves' patients did.

Arm-PCR with iRepertoire HTBI primers amplified the CDR3 regions for these TCR beta libraries. TCRdb re-called the multiplex PCR reads with MiXCR, one entry per CDR3 protein. The profile shows fewer than 350,000 distinct CDR3 sequences, about 20% of them singletons. Time point here: newly diagnosed GD, antithyroid drugs for less than 3 months. Isolated PBMC RNA provided the starting material for the TCR library. Xi'an, China, was home to the endocrinology department that provided patients. Peripheral blood, around 10 milliliters of it, was drawn into EDTA tubes. This chain connects TRBV2 to TRBJ2-7, with TRBD1 matching 7 bases. This sample comprised peripheral blood mononuclear cells (PBMCs), obtained at new diagnosis, from a patient treated with antithyroid drugs. The clonotype originates from a female donor with Graves disease. The CDR3 here is CASSSRTGDEQYF. Here the CDR3 DNA reads TGTGCCAGCAGCTCCCGGACAGGCGACGAGCAGTACTTC.